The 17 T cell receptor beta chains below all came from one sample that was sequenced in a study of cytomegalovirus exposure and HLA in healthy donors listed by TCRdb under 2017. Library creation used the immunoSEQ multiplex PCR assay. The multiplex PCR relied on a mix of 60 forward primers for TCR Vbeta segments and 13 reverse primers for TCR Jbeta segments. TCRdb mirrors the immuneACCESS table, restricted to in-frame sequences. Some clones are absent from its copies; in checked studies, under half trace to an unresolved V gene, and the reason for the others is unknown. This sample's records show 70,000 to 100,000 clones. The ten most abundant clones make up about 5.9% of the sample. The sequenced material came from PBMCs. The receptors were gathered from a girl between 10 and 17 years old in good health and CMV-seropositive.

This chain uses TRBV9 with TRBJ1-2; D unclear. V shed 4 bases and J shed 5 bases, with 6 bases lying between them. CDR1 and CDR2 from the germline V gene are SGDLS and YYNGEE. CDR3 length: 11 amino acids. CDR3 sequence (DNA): TGTGCCAGCAGCACGGGATATGGCTACACCTTC. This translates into CASSTGYGYTF. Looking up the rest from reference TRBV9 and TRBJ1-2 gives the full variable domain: DSGVTQTPKHLITATGQRVTLRCSPRSGDLSVYWYQQSLDQGLQFLIQYYNGEERAKGNILERFSAQQFPDLHSELNLSSLELGDSALYFCASSTGYGYTFGSGTRLTVV.

The chain's CDR3 is CASSPAGPYTEAFF. CDR3 in DNA: TGTGCCAGTAGTCCGGCAGGGCCTTACACTGAAGCTTTCTTT. The rearrangement joins TRBV19 to TRBJ1-1; perhaps TRBD1 as D (5 bases). The CDR3 has 14 amino acids. Germline V gene lookup returns CDR1 LNHDA and CDR2 SQIVND (reference sequence). Trimming left V 5 bases short and J 3 bases short, with 13 bases between.

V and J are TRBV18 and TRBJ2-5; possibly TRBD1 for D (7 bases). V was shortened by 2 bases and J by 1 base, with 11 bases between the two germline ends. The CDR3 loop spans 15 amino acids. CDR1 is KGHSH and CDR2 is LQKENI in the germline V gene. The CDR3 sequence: CASSPRQGGQETQYF. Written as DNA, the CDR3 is TGTGCCAGCTCACCAAGACAGGGAGGCCAAGAGACCCAGTACTTC.

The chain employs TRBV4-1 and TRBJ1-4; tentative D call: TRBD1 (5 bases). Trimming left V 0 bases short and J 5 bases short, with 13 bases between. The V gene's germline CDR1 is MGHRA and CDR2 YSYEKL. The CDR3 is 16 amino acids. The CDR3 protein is CASSQETGGSNEKLFF. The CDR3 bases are TGCGCCAGCAGCCAAGAGACCGGGGGTTCCAATGAAAAACTGTTTTTT.

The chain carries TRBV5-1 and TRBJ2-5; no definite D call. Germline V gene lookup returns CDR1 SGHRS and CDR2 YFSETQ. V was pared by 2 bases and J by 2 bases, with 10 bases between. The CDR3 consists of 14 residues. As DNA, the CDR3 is TGCGCCAGCAGCTTCGGTGCCGAGCAAGAGACCCAGTACTTC. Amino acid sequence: CASSFGAEQETQYF.

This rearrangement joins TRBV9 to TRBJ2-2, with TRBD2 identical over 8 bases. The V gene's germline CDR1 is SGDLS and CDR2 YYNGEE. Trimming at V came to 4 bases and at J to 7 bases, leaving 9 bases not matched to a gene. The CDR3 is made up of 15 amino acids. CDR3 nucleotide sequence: TGTGCCAGCAGCCCTCCGGGGGGGCCGGTCGGGGAGCTGTTTTTT. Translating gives CASSPPGGPVGELFF.

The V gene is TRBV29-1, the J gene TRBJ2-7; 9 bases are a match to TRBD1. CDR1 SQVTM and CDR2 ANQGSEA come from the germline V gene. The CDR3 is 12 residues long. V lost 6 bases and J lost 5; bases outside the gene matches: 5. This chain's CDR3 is CSVGTGNHEQYF. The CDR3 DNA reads TGCAGCGTCGGGACAGGGAACCACGAGCAGTACTTC.

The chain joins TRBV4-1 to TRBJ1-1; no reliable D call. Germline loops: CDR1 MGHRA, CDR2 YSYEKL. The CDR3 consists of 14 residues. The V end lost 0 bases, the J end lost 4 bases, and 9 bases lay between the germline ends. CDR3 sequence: CASSQDQGSTEAFF. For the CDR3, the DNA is TGCGCCAGCAGCCAAGATCAAGGGAGCACTGAAGCTTTCTTT.

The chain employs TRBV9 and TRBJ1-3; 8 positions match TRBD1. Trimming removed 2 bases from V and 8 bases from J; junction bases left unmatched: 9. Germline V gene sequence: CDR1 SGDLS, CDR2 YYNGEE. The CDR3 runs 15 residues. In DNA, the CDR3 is TGTGCCAGCAGCGTCACCGGGACAGGTGGGCACACCATATATTTT. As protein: CASSVTGTGGHTIYF.

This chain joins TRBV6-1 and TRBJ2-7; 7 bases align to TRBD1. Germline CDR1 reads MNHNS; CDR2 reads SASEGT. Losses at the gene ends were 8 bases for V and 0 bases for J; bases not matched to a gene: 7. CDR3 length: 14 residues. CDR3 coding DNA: TGTGCCAGCCTGGGACAGATGAACTCCTACGAGCAGTACTTC. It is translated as CASLGQMNSYEQYF.

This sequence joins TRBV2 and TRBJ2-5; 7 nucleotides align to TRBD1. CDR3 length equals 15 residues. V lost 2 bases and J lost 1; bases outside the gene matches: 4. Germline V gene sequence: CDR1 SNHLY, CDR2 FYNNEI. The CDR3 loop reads CASSEQGQVQETQYF. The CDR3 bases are TGTGCCAGCAGTGAACAAGGACAGGTCCAAGAGACCCAGTACTTC.

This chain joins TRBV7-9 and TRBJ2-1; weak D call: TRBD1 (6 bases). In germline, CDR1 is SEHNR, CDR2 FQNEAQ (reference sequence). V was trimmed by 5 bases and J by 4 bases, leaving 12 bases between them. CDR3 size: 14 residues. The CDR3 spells CASSPTQGYNEQFF. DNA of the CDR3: TGTGCCAGCAGCCCTACACAGGGTTACAATGAGCAGTTCTTC.

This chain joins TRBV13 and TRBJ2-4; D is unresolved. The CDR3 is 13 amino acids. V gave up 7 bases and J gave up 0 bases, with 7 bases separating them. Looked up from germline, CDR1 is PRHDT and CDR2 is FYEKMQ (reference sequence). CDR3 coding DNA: TGTGCCAGCACGAAGCTAGCCAAAAACATTCAGTACTTC. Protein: CASTKLAKNIQYF. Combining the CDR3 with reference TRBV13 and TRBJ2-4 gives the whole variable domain AAGVIQSPRHLIKEKRETATLKCYPIPRHDTVYWYQQGPGQDPQFLISFYEKMQSDKGSIPDRFSAQQFSDYHSELNMSSLELGDSALYFCASTKLAKNIQYFGAGTRLSVL.

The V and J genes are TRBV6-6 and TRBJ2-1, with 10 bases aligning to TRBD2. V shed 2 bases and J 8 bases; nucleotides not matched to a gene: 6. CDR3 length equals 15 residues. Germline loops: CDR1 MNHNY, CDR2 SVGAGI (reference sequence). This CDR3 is CASSYKRGGSDEQFF. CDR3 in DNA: TGTGCCAGCAGTTACAAGCGGGGGGGCTCGGATGAGCAGTTCTTC.

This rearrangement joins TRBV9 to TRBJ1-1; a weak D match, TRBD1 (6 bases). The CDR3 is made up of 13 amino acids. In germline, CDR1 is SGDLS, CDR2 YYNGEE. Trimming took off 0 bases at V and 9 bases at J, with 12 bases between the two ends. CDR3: CASSVAEQGKAFF. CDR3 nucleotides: TGTGCCAGCAGCGTAGCCGAGCAGGGGAAAGCTTTCTTT.

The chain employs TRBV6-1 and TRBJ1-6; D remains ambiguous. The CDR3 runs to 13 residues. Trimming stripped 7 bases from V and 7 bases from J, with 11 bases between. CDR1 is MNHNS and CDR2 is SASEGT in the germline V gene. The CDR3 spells CASTRRVNSPLHF. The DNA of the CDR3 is TGTGCCAGCACTCGGAGGGTCAATTCACCCCTCCACTTT.

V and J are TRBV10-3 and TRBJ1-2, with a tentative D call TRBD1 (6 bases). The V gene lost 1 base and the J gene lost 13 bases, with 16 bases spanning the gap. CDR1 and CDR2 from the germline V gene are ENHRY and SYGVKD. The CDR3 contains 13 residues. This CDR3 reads CAISELTGTSPTF. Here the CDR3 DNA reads TGTGCCATCAGTGAGTTGACAGGAACGTCCCCCACCTTC.